This is a list of T cell receptor beta chains from one sample in a study of blood T cell repertoires in COVID-19. Measured with immunoSEQ multiplex PCR; TCRdb has only the in-frame clones, and not every one. Of 120,000 to 150,000 clones in the sample, about 85% were seen once. Source material: peripheral blood. The receptor set was obtained from a woman in her thirties or forties with active or convalescent COVID-19. CDR3s include the opening cysteine and the closing phenylalanine or tryptophan. A D gene is named only where the DNA matches it firmly. Rows may omit the clone size; those that give it use once, few, many or a size class.

>TRBV6-2/TRBV6-3|-|TRBJ1-2|few
TGTGCCAGCAGTTACCCCACGAAATTGGGGCACTATGGCTACACCTTC
CASSYPTKLGHYGYTF
>TRBV3-1/TRBV3-2|-|TRBJ1-3|-
TGTGCCAGCAGCCCCCCAGCCCGGAGAGGGAACACCATATATTTT
CASSPPARRGNTIYF
>TRBV28|TRBD1|TRBJ1-2|-
TGTGCCAGCACAAAGGGGGCCAGGGAGTACACCTTC
CASTKGAREYTF
>TRBV6-5|-|TRBJ1-5|-
TGTGCCAGCAGTTACTCAGGACAGCGCAATCAGCCCCAGCATTTT
CASSYSGQRNQPQHF
>TRBV29-1|-|TRBJ2-2|medium-sized
TGCAGCGTTGAGGCATATTCGAACACCGGGGAGCTGTTTTTT
CSVEAYSNTGELFF
>TRBV18|TRBD2|TRBJ2-5|-
TGTGCCAGCTCACCTCGACTAGCGGGAGGGAGAGGCCAAGAGACCCAGTACTTC
CASSPRLAGGRGQETQYF
>TRBV6-1|-|TRBJ1-6|-
TGTGCCAGCAGTGAACTACGACAGGTCTATAATTCACCCCTCCACTTT
CASSELRQVYNSPLHF
>TRBV28|TRBD1|TRBJ1-4|-
TGTGCCAGCAGTTTATGGGGACAGCTCCCGAGCGGTGAAAAACTGTTTTTT
CASSLWGQLPSGEKLFF
>TRBV2|-|TRBJ1-5|-
TGTGCCAGCTCTGGGGGGGGCAATCAGCCCCAGCATTTT
CASSGGGNQPQHF
>TRBV27|-|TRBJ1-1|-
TGTGCCACCCGACCTGGGGGGAGGAGCACTGAAGCTTTCTTT
CATRPGGRSTEAFF
>TRBV7-9|-|TRBJ2-2|-
TGTGCCAACAAGGGGGCGAACACCGGGGAGCTGTTTTTT
CANKGANTGELFF
>TRBV2|-|TRBJ1-1|-
TGTGCCAGCAGTGAGGACATCAGGAACACTGAAGCTTTCTTT
CASSEDIRNTEAFF
>TRBV28|TRBD2|TRBJ2-5|-
TGTGCCAGCAGCCTGGGACTAGCGGCTATTCAAGAGACCCAGTACTTC
CASSLGLAAIQETQYF
>TRBV5-1|-|TRBJ1-1|-
TGCGCCAGCAGCTTGGACCCCCGGAGGGGTACAAACAGTGAAGCTTTCTTT
CASSLDPRRGTNSEAFF